These T cell receptor beta chains were read from a single sample in a study of blood T cell repertoires in COVID-19. Method: immunoSEQ multiplex PCR; TCRdb's copy keeps in-frame clones and lacks some. The sample shows 330,000 or so clones, around 87% of them seen only once. The specimen was PBMCs or T cells enriched from blood (not recorded which). These receptors all stem from a middle-aged man in a cohort exposed to, infected with or recovered from COVID-19 (not recorded which). CDR3s include the opening cysteine and the closing phenylalanine or tryptophan. The D gene is left open where the match is weak. Not every row has a clone size; where given, it reads once, few, many or a size class.

TRBV5-4	TRBJ1-6	NA	TRBD1	CASSLLVGTGYYNSPLHF	TGTGCCAGCAGCTTGTTGGTCGGGACAGGGTACTATAATTCACCCCTCCACTTT
TRBV6-5	TRBJ2-3	NA	TRBD2	CASSYSMGLGADTQYF	TGTGCCAGCAGTTACTCGATGGGACTAGGCGCAGATACGCAGTATTTT
TRBV30	TRBJ2-5	NA	NA	CAWRGAGVAERETQYF	TGTGCCTGGAGGGGCGCTGGGGTAGCGGAGCGAGAGACCCAGTACTTC
TRBV28	TRBJ1-1	NA	TRBD1	CASSLTPGAGGRTEAFF	TGTGCCAGCAGTTTAACGCCCGGGGCAGGGGGCCGTACTGAAGCTTTCTTT
TRBV23-1	TRBJ1-2	once	NA	CASSHSKTVMIYGYTF	TGCGCCAGCAGTCATTCGAAGACAGTCATGATCTATGGCTACACCTTC
TRBV24-1	TRBJ2-1	NA	TRBD1	CATSGQADEQFF	TGTGCCACCAGCGGACAGGCTGACGAGCAGTTCTTC
TRBV7-9	TRBJ2-7	NA	TRBD2	CASSLWGGRAYEQYF	TGTGCCAGCAGCTTATGGGGCGGGAGAGCCTACGAGCAGTACTTC
TRBV6-5	TRBJ2-3	NA	NA	CASGVGRHTDTQYF	TGTGCCAGCGGGGTCGGGAGACACACAGATACGCAGTATTTT
TRBV6-5	TRBJ1-5	NA	NA	CASRLASNQPQHF	TGTGCCAGCAGGTTAGCAAGCAATCAGCCCCAGCATTTT
TRBV19	TRBJ1-5	NA	NA	CASSIDRSNQPQHF	TGTGCCAGTAGTATAGACAGGTCCAATCAGCCCCAGCATTTT
TRBV27	TRBJ1-2	NA	TRBD1	CASLDRGGGYTF	TGTGCCAGCTTGGACAGGGGTGGGGGCTACACCTTC
TRBV5-1	TRBJ1-1	NA	NA	CASSLAGPNTEAFF	TGCGCCAGCAGCTTGGCAGGCCCCAACACTGAAGCTTTCTTT
TRBV30	TRBJ2-2	NA	TRBD1	CAGTGRGELFF	TGTGCCGGGACAGGGCGCGGGGAGCTGTTTTTT
TRBV7-2	TRBJ1-5	NA	NA	CASSPGSGNQPQHF	TGTGCCAGCAGCCCCGGGTCAGGCAATCAGCCCCAGCATTTT
TRBV5-4	TRBJ2-1	once	TRBD2	CASSLAGHSGEQFF	TGTGCCAGCAGCTTGGCGGGTCATAGCGGGGAGCAGTTCTTC
TRBV15	TRBJ2-2	NA	NA	CATSRDWTDTGELFF	TGTGCCACCAGCAGAGACTGGACAGACACCGGGGAGCTGTTTTTT
TRBV28	TRBJ2-1	NA	TRBD2	CASSSGTSGLYNEQFF	TGTGCCAGCAGCTCTGGGACTAGCGGGCTTTACAATGAGCAGTTCTTC
TRBV1	TRBJ2-2	NA	NA	CTSSQDRASGSGTGELFF	TGCACCAGCAGCCAAGATAGGGCTAGCGGGAGCGGGACCGGGGAGCTGTTTTTT
TRBV4-2	TRBJ2-5	NA	NA	CASSQDSGYKETQYF	TGTGCCAGCAGCCAAGATTCGGGGTATAAAGAGACCCAGTACTTC
TRBV27	TRBJ1-5	NA	NA	CASSPGPSNQPQHF	TGTGCCAGCAGCCCCGGTCCTAGCAATCAGCCCCAGCATTTT